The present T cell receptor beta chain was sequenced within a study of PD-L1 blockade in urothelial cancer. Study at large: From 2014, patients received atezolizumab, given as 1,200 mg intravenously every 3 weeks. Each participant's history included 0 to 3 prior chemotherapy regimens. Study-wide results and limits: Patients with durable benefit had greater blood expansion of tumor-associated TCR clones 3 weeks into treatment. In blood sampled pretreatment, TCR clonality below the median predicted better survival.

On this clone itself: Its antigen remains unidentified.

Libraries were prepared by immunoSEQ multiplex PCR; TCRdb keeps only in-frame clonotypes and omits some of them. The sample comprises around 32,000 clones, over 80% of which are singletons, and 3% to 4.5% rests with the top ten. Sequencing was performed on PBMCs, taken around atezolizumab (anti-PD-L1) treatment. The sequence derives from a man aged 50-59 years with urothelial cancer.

In DNA, the CDR3 is TGTGCCAGCAGCTTAGCCGCTCGGAGGGGCTCTGGAAACACCATATATTTT. Amino acid sequence: CASSLAARRGSGNTIYF. This chain connects TRBV7-2 to TRBJ1-3; D may be TRBD1 (5 bases). The CDR3 loop spans 17 amino acids. The ends were cut back, 0 bases at V and 0 bases at J, with 12 bases in the middle. CDR1 is SGHTA, CDR2 FQGNSA, per germline. The variable domain in full, completed from reference TRBV7-2 and TRBJ1-3, reads GAGVSQSPSNKVTEKGKDVELRCDPISGHTALYWYRQSLGQGLEFLIYFQGNSAPDKSGLPSDRFSAERTGGSVSTLTIQRTQQEDSAVYLCASSLAARRGSGNTIYFGEGSWLTVV.